The next 30 T cell receptor beta chains were all read from a single sample in a study of patients and donors after allogeneic stem cell transplantation. From the RT-PCR reads, TCRdb called clonotypes with MiXCR, one entry per CDR3 protein. Of tens of thousands of distinct CDR3 sequences in the sample, about 30% were seen once. Material: blood, either unsorted or a sorted T cell fraction (not recorded which). Receptors originate from a human donor who was either an allogeneic HSCT recipient or a stem cell or donor lymphocyte infusion donor (not recorded which). It is not recorded whose cells these are; they may come from a transplant donor.

This clonotype was found a few times. The chain has TRBV6-1 and TRBJ1-5; D remains ambiguous. In germline, CDR1 is MNHNS, CDR2 SASEGT. Trimming left V 2 bases short and J 0 bases short, with 2 bases between. The CDR3 has 13 amino acids. The CDR3 nucleotides read TGTGCCAGCAGTGAAACTAGCAATCAGCCCCAGCATTTT. This gives the protein CASSETSNQPQHF.

This clonotype was counted ten times or more. V and J are TRBV24-1 and TRBJ1-5; a weak D match, TRBD1 (5 bases). Germline CDR1 reads KGHDR; CDR2 reads SFDVKD. The CDR3 loop spans 15 amino acids. Trimming shortened V by 6 bases and J by 1 base, and 12 bases separated the two germline ends. The CDR3 reads CATSISDISNQPQHF. Here the CDR3 DNA reads TGTGCCACCAGTATTTCGGACATAAGCAATCAGCCCCAGCATTTT.

The chain has TRBV6-6 and TRBJ2-1; 10 bases match TRBD1. The CDR3 sequence is 14 residues long. CDR1 and CDR2 (germline): MNHNY, SVGAGI (reference sequence). V lost 4 bases and J lost 8; bases outside the gene matches: 5. The CDR3 coding sequence is TGTGCCAGCAGTTGGACGACAGGGGGCGATGAGCAGTTCTTC. It specifies CASSWTTGGDEQFF.

The V and J genes are TRBV10-2 and TRBJ2-5; possibly TRBD2 for D (6 bases). CDR3 length: 16 amino acids. Germline-derived CDR1 and CDR2 are WSHSY and SAAADI. Trimming removed 3 bases at V and 2 bases at J, with 16 bases between. The CDR3 sequence: CASSEASGLLQETQYF. CDR3 DNA sequence: TGCGCCAGCAGTGAAGCGAGCGGGCTACTTCAAGAGACCCAGTACTTC.

The rearrangement joins TRBV5-1 to TRBJ2-3, with a tentative D call TRBD2 (5 bases). The V end lost 0 bases, the J end lost 6 bases, and 8 bases lay between the germline ends. Germline V gene data show CDR1 as SGHRS and CDR2 as YFSETQ. The CDR3 totals 13 residues. The CDR3, as DNA: TGCGCCAGCAGCTTGGAGTGGGAGGATACGCAGTATTTT. Translation: CASSLEWEDTQYF. Complete variable domain (other parts from reference TRBV5-1 and TRBJ2-3): KAGVTQTPRYLIKTRGQQVTLSCSPISGHRSVSWYQQTPGQGLQFLFEYFSETQRNKGNFPGRFSGRQFSNSRSEMNVSTLELGDSALYLCASSLEWEDTQYFGPGTRLTVL.

The table lists this clonotype with a few counts. The chain employs TRBV24-1 and TRBJ2-5; 11 bases align to TRBD2. The CDR3 is 17 amino acids. Germline V CDR1 and CDR2: KGHDR, SFDVKD. The V gene end was trimmed by 3 bases and the J gene end by 4 bases; junction bases not matched to a gene: 9. The CDR3 reads CATSDPGTSGPGETQYF. The CDR3 DNA is TGTGCCACCAGTGATCCCGGGACTAGCGGCCCGGGAGAGACCCAGTACTTC.

This clonotype was recorded many times. The J gene is TRBJ1-5, the V gene TRBV4-1; no clear D. The germline CDR1 and CDR2 sequences are MGHRA and YSYEKL. Trimming removed 0 bases at V and 11 bases at J, with 17 bases between. The CDR3 is 15 amino acids. The CDR3 loop reads CASSQEPQSKGAQHF. The CDR3 DNA reads as TGCGCCAGCAGCCAAGAACCCCAGTCCAAGGGAGCCCAGCATTTT.

This clonotype was seen only a few times. The V gene is TRBV3-1, the J gene TRBJ1-4; 11 nucleotides agree with TRBD1. The V segment lost 8 bases and the J segment 4 bases; nucleotides outside the gene matches: 3. CDR1 is LGHDT and CDR2 is YNNKEL in the germline V gene (reference sequence). The CDR3 totals 14 residues. The CDR3 here is CASGQGAFNEKLFF. CDR3 coding DNA: TGTGCCAGCGGACAGGGGGCGTTTAATGAAAAACTGTTTTTT.

This clonotype was detected only a few times. V and J are TRBV27 and TRBJ1-5; D gene unclear. This CDR3 has 12 residues. V dropped 5 bases and J dropped 5 bases, with 7 bases sitting between them. CDR1 is MNHEY and CDR2 is SMNVEV in the germline V gene (reference sequence). This chain's CDR3 is CASSPRDQPQHF. As DNA, the CDR3 is TGTGCCAGCAGTCCCAGAGATCAGCCCCAGCATTTT.

The chain recombines TRBV11-1 with TRBJ2-7; D possibly corresponds to TRBD1 (6 bases). Germline-derived CDR1 and CDR2 are SGHAT and FQDESV (reference sequence). Trimming removed 3 bases at V and 9 bases at J, with 18 bases between. The CDR3 is made up of 14 amino acids. Written as DNA, the CDR3 is TGTGCCAGCAGCTTTCTAGGGACAAAAGGAGGGCAGTACTTC. The encoded protein is CASSFLGTKGGQYF.

This clonotype was picked up many times. In DNA, the CDR3 is TGTGCCAGCAGCTTGGATCTACTCTATGGCTACACCTTC. This codes for CASSLDLLYGYTF. This chain uses TRBV5-6 with TRBJ1-2; D is ambiguous. V lost 0 bases to trimming and J lost 4 bases, with 7 bases between them. The length of the CDR3 is 13 residues. From germline, CDR1 is SGHDT and CDR2 YYEEEE.

This clonotype appeared once. The chain employs TRBV6-4 and TRBJ2-1, with a weak D call TRBD2 (5 bases). There are 13 residues in the CDR3. CDR1 is MRHNA, CDR2 SNTAGT, per germline. Deletions cut 3 bases from V and 7 bases from J, with 10 bases between. The CDR3 sequence is CASSDPGLNEQFF. The CDR3 DNA is TGTGCCAGCAGTGATCCGGGGTTGAATGAGCAGTTCTTC.

The chain employs TRBV4-3 and TRBJ1-2; 9 bases line up with TRBD1. The CDR3 is 18 residues long. Germline CDR1 and CDR2: LGHNA and YSLEER. The trim removed 1 base at V and 4 bases at J, leaving 13 bases unmatched. DNA of the CDR3: TGCGCCAGCAGCCAAGGCTACCCCGGGACAGGGATGATCTATGGCTACACCTTC. Amino acid sequence: CASSQGYPGTGMIYGYTF.

J is TRBJ1-1 and V is TRBV28; no clear D. Trimming removed 2 bases from V and 2 bases from J, with 9 bases in between. The CDR3 sequence is 14 residues long. CDR1 MDHEN and CDR2 SYDVKM come from the germline V gene. The DNA for the CDR3 is TGTGCCAGCAGTTTAACTTGGGATAACACTGAAGCTTTCTTT. This translates into CASSLTWDNTEAFF. Complete variable domain (other parts from reference TRBV28 and TRBJ1-1): DVKVTQSSRYLVKRTGEKVFLECVQDMDHENMFWYRQDPGLGLRLIYFSYDVKMKEKGDIPEGYSVSREKKERFSLILESASTNQTSMYLCASSLTWDNTEAFFGQGTRLTVV.

The chain recombines TRBV3-1 with TRBJ1-6; D not certain. The CDR3 spans 14 residues. Germline V CDR1 and CDR2: LGHDT, YNNKEL (reference sequence). The V end lost 3 bases, the J end lost 9 bases, and 12 bases lay between the germline ends. The CDR3 DNA follows: TGTGCCAGCAGCCATGGAAGGGTGATTTCACCCCTCCACTTT. Residues: CASSHGRVISPLHF.

The chain is built from TRBV11-2 and TRBJ1-3; weak D call: TRBD1 (6 bases). The germline V and J ends were trimmed by 3 bases and 0 bases, with 12 bases remaining between them. The CDR3 consists of 16 residues. In germline, CDR1 is SGHAT, CDR2 FQNNGV. The CDR3 DNA is TGTGCCAGCAGCTTCTCAGGGGTCCGCTCTGGAAACACCATATATTTT. It codes for CASSFSGVRSGNTIYF. The variable domain in full, with the rest retrieved from reference TRBV11-2 and TRBJ1-3, is EAGVAQSPRYKIIEKRQSVAFWCNPISGHATLYWYQQILGQGPKLLIQFQNNGVVDDSQLPKDRFSAERLKGVDSTLKIQPAKLEDSAVYLCASSFSGVRSGNTIYFGEGSWLTVV.

This clonotype was counted between two and nine times. The chain combines TRBV4-1 with TRBJ1-5, with 9 bases fitting TRBD1. CDR1 and CDR2 (germline): MGHRA, YSYEKL. J gave up 4 bases and V 1 base, and 2 bases lay outside the gene matches. The CDR3 contains 15 residues. For the CDR3, the DNA is TGCGCCAGCAGCCAAGTACAGGGGGCTAATCAGCCCCAGCATTTT. As protein: CASSQVQGANQPQHF.

A few counts support this clonotype. This sequence joins TRBV7-9 and TRBJ2-5; a possible D gene is TRBD2 (6 bases). V shed 5 bases and J shed 3 bases, with 10 bases lying between them. The germline V gene has CDR1 SEHNR and CDR2 FQNEAQ (reference sequence). The CDR3 has 13 residues. The CDR3 coding sequence is TGTGCCAGCAGCCCCCCTAGCGAAGAGACCCAGTACTTC. Encoded protein: CASSPPSEETQYF.

The V gene is TRBV5-4, the J gene TRBJ1-1; no definite D call. Germline CDR1 and CDR2: SGHNT and YYREEE (reference sequence). The length of the CDR3 is 14 residues. With 5 bases removed from V and 2 bases from J, the gap between germline ends came to 13 bases. CDR3 residues: CASSLNIGNTEAFF. The CDR3 DNA follows: TGTGCCAGCAGTTTGAACATAGGAAACACTGAAGCTTTCTTT. The full variable domain, completed using reference TRBV5-4 and TRBJ1-1, is ETGVTQSPTHLIKTRGQQVTLRCSSQSGHNTVSWYQQALGQGPQFIFQYYREEENGRGNFPPRFSGLQFPNYSSELNVNALELDDSALYLCASSLNIGNTEAFFGQGTRLTVV.

By sample fraction, this clonotype is medium-sized. V usage is TRBV7-9 and J usage is TRBJ2-1, with D perhaps matching TRBD1 (6 bases). Trimming took off 2 bases at V and 2 bases at J, with 16 bases between the two ends. The germline gives CDR1 SEHNR, CDR2 FQNEAQ (reference sequence). This CDR3 has 17 amino acids. CDR3 region: CASSLNRDKLTYNEQFF. The CDR3 bases are TGTGCCAGCAGCTTAAACCGGGACAAATTAACCTACAATGAGCAGTTCTTC.

This rearrangement joins TRBV29-1 to TRBJ2-4; D gene uncertain. Germline lookup yields CDR1 SQVTM and CDR2 ANQGSEA. The V end lost 3 bases, the J end lost 3 bases, and 15 bases lay between the germline ends. CDR3 size: 15 residues. The CDR3 loop reads CSVEYRAALKNIQYF. CDR3 DNA: TGCAGCGTTGAGTACCGGGCAGCACTCAAAAACATTCAGTACTTC.

This clonotype appeared a few times. This chain connects TRBV29-1 to TRBJ2-5; unclear D gene. The CDR3 contains 14 residues. Between the trimmed V and J ends, which lost 7 bases and 5 bases, there was a span of 20 bases. CDR1 is SQVTM, CDR2 ANQGSEA, per germline. In DNA, the CDR3 is TGCAGCGCTCCAAGCTACGCCCTTCGGGAGACCCAGTACTTC. It is translated as CSAPSYALRETQYF. Full variable domain (missing parts from reference TRBV29-1 and TRBJ2-5): SAVISQKPSRDICQRGTSLTIQCQVDSQVTMMFWYRQQPGQSLTLIATANQGSEATYESGFVIDKFPISRPNLTFSTLTVSNMSPEDSSIYLCSAPSYALRETQYFGPGTRLLVL.

Only a few counts were recorded for this clonotype. The rearrangement uses TRBV2 and TRBJ2-3; 8 bases are shared with TRBD2. Unmatched junction bases numbered 3, after V lost 0 bases and J lost 1 base. This CDR3 has 16 residues. CDR1 is SNHLY and CDR2 is FYNNEI in the germline V gene. CDR3 residues: CASSEAGTRRTDTQYF. In nucleotides, the CDR3 is TGTGCCAGCAGTGAAGCCGGGACTAGGCGCACAGATACGCAGTATTTT.

This clonotype appeared a few times. The chain employs TRBV4-2 and TRBJ1-5; D remains ambiguous. Germline V gene data show CDR1 as LGHNA and CDR2 as YNFKEQ. The CDR3 covers 19 residues. Trimming took off 0 bases at V and 0 bases at J, with 18 bases between the two ends. The CDR3 bases are TGTGCCAGCAGCCAAGATGAGTCACTTAGAGGGTATAGCAATCAGCCCCAGCATTTT. It specifies CASSQDESLRGYSNQPQHF.

This chain uses TRBV12-3 or TRBV12-4 with TRBJ1-5; no firm D call. This CDR3 is 15 amino acids long. Trimming removed 7 bases from V and 2 bases from J, with 15 bases in between. The CDR3 sequence: CASTHEAGGNQPQHF. CDR3 DNA sequence: TGTGCCAGCACCCATGAGGCAGGCGGCAATCAGCCCCAGCATTTT.

The table lists this clonotype with many counts. V is TRBV7-2 and J is TRBJ1-1; D ambiguous. CDR1 is SGHTA and CDR2 is FQGNSA in the germline V gene. This CDR3 comprises 14 residues. V shed 3 bases and J shed 8 bases, with 16 bases lying between them. The CDR3 DNA sequence: TGTGCCAGCAGCTTCCTGAGGACCATGGCGGAAGCTTTCTTT. It specifies CASSFLRTMAEAFF.

This clonotype turned up a few times. V usage is TRBV6-1 and J usage is TRBJ1-2; weak D call: TRBD1 (5 bases). The CDR3 loop spans 14 amino acids. V lost 1 base and J lost 8, with 14 bases in between. CDR1 and CDR2 (germline): MNHNS, SASEGT. The CDR3 loop is CASSEGPGRGGYTF. CDR3 nucleotide sequence: TGTGCCAGCAGTGAAGGCCCGGGACGGGGCGGCTACACCTTC.

In DNA, the CDR3 is TGTGCCACCAGCAGTGGTCGGCTCTTCAATGAGCAGTTCTTC. Protein sequence: CATSSGRLFNEQFF. The V call is TRBV15, the J call TRBJ2-1, with D unresolved. The CDR3 has 14 residues. V lost 3 bases, J lost 6 bases, and 12 bases lay in between. Germline CDR1 is LNHNV and CDR2 is YYDKDF (reference sequence).

J is TRBJ1-1 and V is TRBV12-3 or TRBV12-4, with 8 bases that match TRBD1. Unmatched junction bases numbered 13, after V lost 4 bases and J lost 0 bases. The CDR3 contains 18 residues. The CDR3 reads CASSSSLDREGMNTEAFF. The DNA for the CDR3 is TGTGCCAGCAGTTCGTCACTGGACAGGGAAGGAATGAACACTGAAGCTTTCTTT.

A few counts support this clonotype. V gene TRBV12-3 or TRBV12-4 combines with J gene TRBJ2-7, with TRBD1 as a possible D gene (5 bases). The ends were cut back, 4 bases at V and 9 bases at J, with 13 bases in the middle. CDR3 length equals 12 residues. The CDR3 sequence: CASSSDTLLQYF. DNA of the CDR3: TGTGCCAGCAGTTCGGACACCTTACTGCAGTACTTC.